Given below is one T cell receptor beta chain in context. As yet, its antigen is unknown. This sample is part of a study of cytomegalovirus exposure and HLA in healthy donors. Points from the study as a whole: Cytomegalovirus-associated status was assigned to more than 150 TCR beta chains. Among the CMV-associated chains, three were confirmed in vitro as specific for CMV antigens.

CDR3 size: 14 residues. Per the germline V gene, CDR1 is MNHEY and CDR2 is SMNVEV (reference sequence). V was clipped by 9 bases and J by 8 bases, with 19 bases between them. Here immunoSEQ multiplex PCR was the method, and the copy in TCRdb shows in-frame clones only, minus some. Found here are approximately 160,000 clones, about 90% of them singletons; the top ten hold 10%. The TCR sequence derives from a woman under 30 in good health and CMV-seropositive. The V call is TRBV27, the J call TRBJ1-4; D is uncertain. Sample: PBMCs. The CDR3 sequence is CASSSTGDFEKLFF. In DNA, the CDR3 is TGTGCCAGTTCCTCAACCGGGGATTTCGAAAAACTGTTTTTT.